This T cell receptor (beta chain) derives from a study of T cells after yellow fever vaccination. Study results and limitations: Reappearance after the booster was seen for most primary-vaccination clones, at more than 95% CD4 and more than 80% CD8.

To note about this clonotype: Its target is unknown.

TCRdb itself ran the 5' RACE reads through MiXCR, one entry per CDR3 protein. Seen here are more than 65,000 distinct CDR3 sequences, 7.3% observed once, and the top ten hold approximately 29%. This receptor was taken from a man aged 18 to 35 who received the YFV17D yellow fever vaccine. Sequences were derived from CD8+ T cells sorted from PBMCs, sampled 10 days after the first yellow fever vaccination.

The CDR3 region is CASSFWTSGGVKNIQYF. For the CDR3, the DNA is TGTGCCAGCAGCTTTTGGACTAGCGGGGGGGTTAAAAACATTCAGTACTTC. The rearrangement joins TRBV5-6 to TRBJ2-4; 15 bases match TRBD2. CDR3 length: 17 amino acids. Trimming took 2 bases from V and 4 from J; bases not matched to a gene: 4. CDR1 is SGHDT, CDR2 YYEEEE, per germline.